This T cell receptor (beta chain) was obtained from a study of tumor and adjacent non-tumor tissue in lung cancer. TCRbeta libraries were built with three rounds of nested PCR, modified from ARM-PCR. TCRdb redid the calling of the multiplex PCR reads with MiXCR, one entry per CDR3 protein. The data hold about 110,000 distinct CDR3 sequences, with 50% to 70% observed a single time. The template was RNA from unsorted bulk tissue. The normal lung tissue was taken more than 3 cm from the tumor edge. V was clipped by 4 bases and J by 5 bases, with 16 bases between them. Per the germline V gene, CDR1 is LGHNA and CDR2 is YNFKEQ. The CDR3 length is 15 residues.

This chain links TRBV4-2 with TRBJ2-3, with a weak D call TRBD1 (6 bases). This sequence was found in a man aged 60 to 69 with non-small cell lung cancer. Sequencing was carried out using distant non-tumor lung tissue. CDR3 sequence: CASSLRGHGLDTQYF. Written as DNA, the CDR3 is TGTGCCAGCAGCCTCAGGGGACATGGGTTAGATACGCAGTATTTT.